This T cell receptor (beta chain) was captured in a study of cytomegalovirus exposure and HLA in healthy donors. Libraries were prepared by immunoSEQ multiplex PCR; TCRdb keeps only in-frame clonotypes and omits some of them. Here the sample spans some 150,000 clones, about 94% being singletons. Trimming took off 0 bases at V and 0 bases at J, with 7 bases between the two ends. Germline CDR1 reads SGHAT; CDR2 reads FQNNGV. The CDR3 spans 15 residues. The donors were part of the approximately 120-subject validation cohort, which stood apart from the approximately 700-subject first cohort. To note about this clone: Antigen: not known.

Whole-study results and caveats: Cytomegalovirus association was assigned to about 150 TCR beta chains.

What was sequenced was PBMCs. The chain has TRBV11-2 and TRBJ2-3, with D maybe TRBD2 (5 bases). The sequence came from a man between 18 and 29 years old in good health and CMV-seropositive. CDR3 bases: TGTGCCAGCAGCTTAGATAGGACTAGCACAGATACGCAGTATTTT. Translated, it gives CASSLDRTSTDTQYF. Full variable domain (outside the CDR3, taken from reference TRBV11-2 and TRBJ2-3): EAGVAQSPRYKIIEKRQSVAFWCNPISGHATLYWYQQILGQGPKLLIQFQNNGVVDDSQLPKDRFSAERLKGVDSTLKIQPAKLEDSAVYLCASSLDRTSTDTQYFGPGTRLTVL.